This TCR beta chain was observed in a study of glioma-infiltrating T cells. The iRepertoire nested amplicon-rescue multiplex PCR amplified TCR alpha and beta CDR3s from RNA. One entry per CDR3 protein, called by TCRdb with MiXCR from the multiplex PCR reads. The table includes about 190,000 distinct CDR3 sequences, about 32% detected once. CDR1 and CDR2 (germline): MNHNS, SASEGT. Trimming cost V 5 bases and J 6 bases, with 17 bases left between them. This CDR3 contains 15 residues. The table lists this clonotype with many counts. What was sequenced was glioma tissue, nonneoplastic brain tissue, or PBMCs (not recorded which). The receptor's source is a human donor with low-grade glioma or glioblastoma, undergoing nonglioma brain surgery, or in good health (not recorded which). The chain joins TRBV6-1 to TRBJ2-1, with D possibly being TRBD1 or TRBD2 (5 bases each). The CDR3 loop is CASSTRDGEFNEQFF. The DNA of the CDR3 is TGTGCCAGCAGTACCCGGGACGGGGAATTCAATGAGCAGTTCTTC.